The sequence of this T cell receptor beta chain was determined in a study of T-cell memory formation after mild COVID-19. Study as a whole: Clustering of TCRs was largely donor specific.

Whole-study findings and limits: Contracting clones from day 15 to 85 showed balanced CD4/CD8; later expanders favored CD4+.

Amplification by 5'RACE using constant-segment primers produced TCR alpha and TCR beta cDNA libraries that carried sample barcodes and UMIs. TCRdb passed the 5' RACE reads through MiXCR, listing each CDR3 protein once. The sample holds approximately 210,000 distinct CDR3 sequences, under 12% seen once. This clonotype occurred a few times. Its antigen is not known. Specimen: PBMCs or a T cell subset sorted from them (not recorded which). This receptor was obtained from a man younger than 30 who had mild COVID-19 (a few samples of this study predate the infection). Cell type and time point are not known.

This CDR3 reads CATSRDLLNEQYF. The DNA of the CDR3 is TGTGCCACCAGCAGAGATCTCTTGAACGAGCAGTACTTC. The chain has TRBV15 and TRBJ2-7; D uncertain. This CDR3 is 13 amino acids long. Germline V gene sequence: CDR1 LNHNV, CDR2 YYDKDF (reference sequence). V dropped 0 bases and J dropped 5 bases, with 8 bases sitting between them.